The source of this T cell receptor (beta chain) is a study of T cell repertoires in cytomegalovirus infection. Across the study: Recently described HLA-C-restricted plus well-studied HLA-B-restricted CMV epitopes were used.

Many counts were recorded for this clonotype. Its specificity is unknown. CDR3 length: 15 amino acids. Germline CDR1 and CDR2: SEHNR and FQNEAQ (reference sequence). Trimming took off 6 bases at V and 1 base at J, with 15 bases between the two ends. One entry per CDR3 protein, called by TCRdb with MiXCR from the reads. Of about 900,000 distinct CDR3 sequences listed, 30% to 40% are singletons. Study findings and constraints: Cumulative public TCR beta family frequency identified carriers of CMV plus the relevant HLA. Across the ex vivo response, the dominant clonotypes were HLA-C-restricted CMV-specific TCR beta clonotypes.

The V and J genes are TRBV7-9 and TRBJ1-1, with TRBD1 as a possible D gene (5 bases). The source material was cultured CD8+ T cells from PBMCs, sampled from culture after CMV antigen stimulation. The clonotype originates from a human donor in good health (CMV status not recorded). Some clones in this sample may be carry-over from other donors' samples. The CDR3 here is CASSHARTSNTEAFF. Here the CDR3 DNA reads TGTGCCAGCAGTCACGCCCGGACATCGAACACTGAAGCTTTCTTT.